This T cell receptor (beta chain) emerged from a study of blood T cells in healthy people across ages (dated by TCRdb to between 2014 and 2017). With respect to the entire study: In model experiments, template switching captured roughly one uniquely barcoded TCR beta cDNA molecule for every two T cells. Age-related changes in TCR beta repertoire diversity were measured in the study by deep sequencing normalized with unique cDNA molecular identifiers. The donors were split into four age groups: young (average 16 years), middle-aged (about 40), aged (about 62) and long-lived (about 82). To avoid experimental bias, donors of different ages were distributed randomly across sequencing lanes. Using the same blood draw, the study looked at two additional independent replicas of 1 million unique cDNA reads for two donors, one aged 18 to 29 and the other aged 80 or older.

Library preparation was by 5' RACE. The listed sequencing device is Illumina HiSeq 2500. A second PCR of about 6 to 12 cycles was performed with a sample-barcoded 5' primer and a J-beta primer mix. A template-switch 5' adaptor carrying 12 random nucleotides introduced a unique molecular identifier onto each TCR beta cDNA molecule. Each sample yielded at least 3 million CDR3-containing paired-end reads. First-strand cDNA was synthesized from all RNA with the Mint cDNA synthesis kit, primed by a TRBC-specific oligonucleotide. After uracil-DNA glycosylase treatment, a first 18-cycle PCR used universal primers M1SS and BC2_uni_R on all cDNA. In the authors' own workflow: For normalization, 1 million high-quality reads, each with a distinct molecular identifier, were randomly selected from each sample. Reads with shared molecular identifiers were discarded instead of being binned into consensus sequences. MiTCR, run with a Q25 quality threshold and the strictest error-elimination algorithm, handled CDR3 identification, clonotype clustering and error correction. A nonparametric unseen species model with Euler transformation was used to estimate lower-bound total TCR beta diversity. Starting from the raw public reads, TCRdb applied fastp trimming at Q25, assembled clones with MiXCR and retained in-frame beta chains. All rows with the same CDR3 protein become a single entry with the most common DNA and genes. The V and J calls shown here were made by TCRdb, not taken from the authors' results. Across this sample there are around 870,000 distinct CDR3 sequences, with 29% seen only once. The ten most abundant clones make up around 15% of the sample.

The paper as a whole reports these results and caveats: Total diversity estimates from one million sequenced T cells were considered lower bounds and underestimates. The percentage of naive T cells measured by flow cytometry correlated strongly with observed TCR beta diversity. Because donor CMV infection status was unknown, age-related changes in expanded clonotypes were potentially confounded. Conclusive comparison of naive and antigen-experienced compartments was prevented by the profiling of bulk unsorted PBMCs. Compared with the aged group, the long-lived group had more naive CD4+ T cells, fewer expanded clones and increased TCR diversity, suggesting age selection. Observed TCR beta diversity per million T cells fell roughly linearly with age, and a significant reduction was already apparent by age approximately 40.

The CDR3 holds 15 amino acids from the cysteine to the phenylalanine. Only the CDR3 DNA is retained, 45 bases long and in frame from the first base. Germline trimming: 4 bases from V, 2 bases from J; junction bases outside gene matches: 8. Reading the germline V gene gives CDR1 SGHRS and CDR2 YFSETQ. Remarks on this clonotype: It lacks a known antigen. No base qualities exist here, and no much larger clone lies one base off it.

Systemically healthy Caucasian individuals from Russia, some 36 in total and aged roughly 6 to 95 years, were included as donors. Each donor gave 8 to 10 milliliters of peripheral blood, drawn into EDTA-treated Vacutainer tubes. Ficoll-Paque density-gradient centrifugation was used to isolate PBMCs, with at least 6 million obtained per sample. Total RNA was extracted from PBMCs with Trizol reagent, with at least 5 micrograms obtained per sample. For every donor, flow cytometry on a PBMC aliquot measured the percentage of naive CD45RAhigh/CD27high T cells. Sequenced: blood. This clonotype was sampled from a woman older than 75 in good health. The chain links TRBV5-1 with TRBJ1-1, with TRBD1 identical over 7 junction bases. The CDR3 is CASSEPGGANTEAFF. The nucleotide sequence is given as TGCGCCAGCAGCGAACCAGGGGGTGCTAACACTGAAGCTTTCTTT.